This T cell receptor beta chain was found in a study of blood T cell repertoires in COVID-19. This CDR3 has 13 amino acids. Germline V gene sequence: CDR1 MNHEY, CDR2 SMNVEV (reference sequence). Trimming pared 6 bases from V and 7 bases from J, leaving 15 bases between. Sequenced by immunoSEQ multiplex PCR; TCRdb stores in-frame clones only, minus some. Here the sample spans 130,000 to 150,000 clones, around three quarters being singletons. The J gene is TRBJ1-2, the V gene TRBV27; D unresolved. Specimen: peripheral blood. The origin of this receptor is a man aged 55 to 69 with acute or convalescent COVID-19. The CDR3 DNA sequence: TGTGCCAGCAGGTCCCCGGGTGGTGGTGGCTACACCTTC. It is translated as CASRSPGGGGYTF.